A single sample gave rise to the 5 T cell receptor beta chains below, sequenced in a study of response to subunit inactivated influenza vaccine. From the RT-PCR reads, TCRdb called clonotypes with MiXCR, one entry per CDR3 protein. The profile shows 400,000 to 650,000 distinct CDR3 sequences, approximately 7.7% of them singletons. Material: PBMCs from blood, obtained 23 months after vaccination. These receptor sequences come from a man between 50 and 69 years old who received an inactivated influenza vaccine.

This clonotype was seen only a few times. The chain recombines TRBV29-1 with TRBJ2-1, with 9 nucleotides matching TRBD1. The germline gives CDR1 SQVTM, CDR2 ANQGSEA. J lost 4 bases, V lost 7 bases, and 2 bases had no gene match. The length of the CDR3 is 12 residues. The CDR3 loop is CSAGTGYNEQFF. The DNA for the CDR3 is TGCAGCGCCGGGACAGGGTACAATGAGCAGTTCTTC.

This chain joins TRBV7-2 and TRBJ1-2; D unclear. Trimming left V 5 bases short and J 0 bases short, with 10 bases between. Germline CDR1 is SGHTA and CDR2 is FQGNSA. The CDR3 has 14 amino acids. CDR3: CASSPTTPNYGYTF. CDR3 in DNA: TGTGCCAGCAGCCCAACTACTCCTAACTATGGCTACACCTTC.

This chain joins TRBV11-2 and TRBJ2-5; the D gene is possibly TRBD1 (6 bases). V was shortened by 0 bases and J by 4 bases, with 12 bases between the two germline ends. The germline V gene encodes CDR1 SGHAT and CDR2 FQNNGV. This CDR3 has 15 residues. CDR3 residues: CASSLEGGSGETQYF. CDR3 nucleotide sequence: TGTGCCAGCAGCTTAGAAGGGGGAAGCGGAGAGACCCAGTACTTC. The full variable domain, in which reference TRBV11-2 and TRBJ2-5 provide the parts outside the CDR3, is EAGVAQSPRYKIIEKRQSVAFWCNPISGHATLYWYQQILGQGPKLLIQFQNNGVVDDSQLPKDRFSAERLKGVDSTLKIQPAKLEDSAVYLCASSLEGGSGETQYFGPGTRLLVL.

This clonotype was seen ten or more times. The V and J genes are TRBV2 and TRBJ1-2, with 8 nucleotides matching TRBD1. Per germline, CDR1 SNHLY and CDR2 FYNNEI. The V gene end was trimmed by 8 bases and the J gene end by 4 bases; junction bases not matched to a gene: 9. The CDR3 runs to 14 residues. CDR3 sequence (DNA): TGTGCCAGCGGGAGACAGGGGCCTGGCTATGGCTACACCTTC. Its translation is CASGRQGPGYGYTF.

This chain uses TRBV20-1 with TRBJ2-2, with D perhaps matching TRBD1 (6 bases). The CDR3 consists of 14 residues. Germline CDR1 is DFQATT and CDR2 is SNEGSKA (reference sequence). Trimming pared 4 bases from V and 4 bases from J, leaving 13 bases between. For the CDR3, the DNA is TGCAGTGCTAACAGGGATTGGGGCACCGGGGAGCTGTTTTTT. It is translated as CSANRDWGTGELFF.